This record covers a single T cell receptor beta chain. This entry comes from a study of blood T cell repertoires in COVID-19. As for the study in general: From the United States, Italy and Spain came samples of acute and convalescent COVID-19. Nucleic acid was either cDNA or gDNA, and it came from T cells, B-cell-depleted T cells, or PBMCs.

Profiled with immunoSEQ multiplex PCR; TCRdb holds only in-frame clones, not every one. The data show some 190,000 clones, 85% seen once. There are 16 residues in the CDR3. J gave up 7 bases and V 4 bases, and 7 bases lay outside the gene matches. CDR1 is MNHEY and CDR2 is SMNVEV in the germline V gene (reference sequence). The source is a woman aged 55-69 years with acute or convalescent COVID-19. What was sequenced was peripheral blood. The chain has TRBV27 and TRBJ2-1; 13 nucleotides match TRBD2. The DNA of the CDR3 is TGTGCCAGCAGTTCAGGGGGGACTAGCGGGATAAATGAGCAGTTCTTC. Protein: CASSSGGTSGINEQFF.